The clone carrying this T cell receptor (beta chain) was detected many times. CDR1 is MNHNY, CDR2 SVGAGI, per germline (reference sequence). Trimming removed 7 bases from V and 2 bases from J, with 11 bases in between. The CDR3 length is 13 residues. The authors ran a second PCR of about 6 to 11 cycles using a sample-barcoded 5' primer and a J-beta primer mix. All samples gave at least 2.5 million CDR3-containing paired-end reads. TCRdb ran MiXCR on the 5' RACE reads and lists one entry per CDR3 protein. This repertoire shows some 900,000 distinct CDR3 sequences, around 46% found once; its top ten account for about an eighth. This sample is part of a study of blood T cells in healthy people across ages.

This sequence was found in a young man in good health. This rearrangement joins TRBV6-6 to TRBJ2-5; tentatively, D is TRBD2 (6 bases). The sample comprised blood. The CDR3 DNA is TGTGCCAGCAACCTACTAGCTCAAGAGACCCAGTACTTC. Translating gives CASNLLAQETQYF.